The 13 T cell receptor beta chains below come from one sample, sequenced in a study of CD8+ T cells in alopecia areata. Reverse transcription of extracted RNA yielded cDNA, which provided the sequencing template. TCRdb's table, derived via immunoSEQ multiplex PCR, lists solely in-frame clones and lacks some. The sample has approximately 200,000 clones; 60% to 70% are singletons. Treatment denoted: oral pan-JAK inhibitor, 5-10 mg twice daily. The sequenced sample was CD4+ T cells sorted from blood, obtained at week 4, from a patient treated with tofacitinib. The receptor set was obtained from a human donor with alopecia areata.

This clone has just a few counts. The CDR3 region is CASSPRGGVNIQYF. CDR3 sequence (DNA): TGTGCCAGCAGTCCCCGAGGCGGGGTAAACATTCAGTACTTC. V is TRBV27 and J is TRBJ2-4, with D possibly TRBD2 on 6 matching bases. CDR3 length: 14 residues. V was pared by 5 bases and J by 6 bases, with 14 bases between. Germline-derived CDR1 and CDR2 are MNHEY and SMNVEV (reference sequence).

V gene TRBV5-4 combines with J gene TRBJ2-2; 9 bases map to TRBD1. The V segment lost 1 base and the J segment 8 bases; nucleotides outside the gene matches: 6. Germline values: CDR1 SGHNT, CDR2 YYREEE (reference sequence). This CDR3 has 15 residues. CDR3 DNA: TGTGCCAGCAGCTTGACCGGGACAGGGCCTGGGGAGCTGTTTTTT. This codes for CASSLTGTGPGELFF.

This clone was found a few times. The V call is TRBV11-2, the J call TRBJ2-2; 8 bases line up with TRBD2. With 6 bases clipped from V and 6 bases from J, the junction kept 9 bases outside the gene matches. This CDR3 is built from 15 residues. In germline, CDR1 is SGHAT, CDR2 FQNNGV. The CDR3 is CASSSHGGAAGELFF. As DNA, the CDR3 is TGTGCCAGCAGTTCGCACGGGGGGGCCGCCGGGGAGCTGTTTTTT.

This chain connects TRBV29-1 to TRBJ2-7, with 8 positions matching TRBD1. Trimming cost V 7 bases and J 2 bases; bases outside gene matches: 10. The CDR3 runs to 14 residues. Germline-derived CDR1 and CDR2 are SQVTM and ANQGSEA. The chain's CDR3 is CSGITGTGTYEQYF. CDR3 DNA sequence: TGCAGCGGGATTACAGGGACAGGCACCTACGAGCAGTACTTC.

The chain links TRBV5-1 to TRBJ2-6; D unresolved. The CDR3 totals 13 residues. Germline lookup yields CDR1 SGHRS and CDR2 YFSETQ. The germline V and J ends were trimmed by 1 base and 4 bases, with 3 bases remaining between them. The CDR3 DNA reads as TGCGCCAGCAGCTTGAAGGGGGCCAACGTCCTGACTTTC. This codes for CASSLKGANVLTF.

The chain carries TRBV6-5 and TRBJ1-1; perhaps TRBD1 as D (6 bases). V was clipped by 5 bases and J by 8 bases, with 15 bases between them. CDR1 is MNHEY, CDR2 SVGAGI, per germline. CDR3 length equals 13 residues. CDR3 protein: CASSLDRTVEAFF. The CDR3 DNA is TGTGCCAGCAGTCTTGACAGGACGGTAGAAGCTTTCTTT.

The CDR3 DNA follows: TGTGCCAGCAGTCGGGACGGGGGGAATAATTCACCCCTCCACTTT. Translating gives CASSRDGGNNSPLHF. The chain combines TRBV6-5 with TRBJ1-6; D possibly corresponds to TRBD1 (5 bases). With 5 bases removed from V and 5 bases from J, the gap between germline ends came to 13 bases. Germline assignment: CDR1 MNHEY and CDR2 SVGAGI. The CDR3 covers 15 residues.

This clone has a single count. The chain uses TRBV4-1 and TRBJ1-5; D may be TRBD1 (5 bases). Trimming removed 4 bases from V and 6 bases from J, with 19 bases in between. Per the germline V gene, CDR1 is MGHRA and CDR2 is YSYEKL. This CDR3 is built from 16 residues. Here the CDR3 DNA reads TGCGCCAGCAGCCCGTACCGCGGGGGGGAGCGTCAGCCCCAGCATTTT. It codes for CASSPYRGGERQPQHF.

J is TRBJ1-2 and V is TRBV15; D is perhaps TRBD1 (5 bases). Germline V lookup: CDR1 LNHNV, CDR2 YYDKDF (reference sequence). CDR3 size: 16 residues. V was cut by 4 bases and J by 3 bases, with 18 bases left in between. The CDR3 loop is CATSTSIGEQDYGYTF. CDR3 in DNA: TGTGCCACCAGCACCTCCATAGGGGAACAAGACTATGGCTACACCTTC.

The chain employs TRBV6-6 and TRBJ2-1; tentatively, D is TRBD1 or TRBD2 (5 bases each). Germline lookup yields CDR1 MNHNY and CDR2 SVGAGI (reference sequence). CDR3 size: 16 residues. V dropped 5 bases and J dropped 0 bases, with 14 bases sitting between them. CDR3 sequence (DNA): TGTGCCAGCAGTCCCGGGACGTGGGGCTCCTACAATGAGCAGTTCTTC. Residues: CASSPGTWGSYNEQFF.

In this sample, this clone turned up a few times. The chain is built from TRBV27 and TRBJ1-1; TRBD1 matches 11 bases. V lost 8 bases to trimming and J lost 4 bases; unmatched junction nucleotides: 9. The CDR3 length is 15 residues. Looked up from germline, CDR1 is MNHEY and CDR2 is SMNVEV (reference sequence). Here the CDR3 reads CASVGQGAWSTEAFF. The CDR3 bases are TGTGCCAGCGTCGGACAGGGGGCATGGAGCACTGAAGCTTTCTTT.

The chain joins TRBV7-2 to TRBJ2-1; D is perhaps TRBD2 (7 bases). CDR1 and CDR2 (germline): SGHTA, FQGNSA. Trimming stripped 4 bases from V and 2 bases from J, with 12 bases between. This CDR3 spans 15 amino acids. Here the CDR3 DNA reads TGTGCCAGCAGCTGGGACGGGGGGCCCTACAATGAGCAGTTCTTC. It translates to CASSWDGGPYNEQFF.

The chain employs TRBV29-1 and TRBJ2-5; D remains ambiguous. The V gene lost 4 bases and the J gene lost 0 bases, with 6 bases spanning the gap. Germline lookup yields CDR1 SQVTM and CDR2 ANQGSEA. This CDR3 has 12 residues. The CDR3 here is CSVVSDQETQYF. The CDR3 DNA follows: TGCAGCGTTGTGTCAGACCAAGAGACCCAGTACTTC.